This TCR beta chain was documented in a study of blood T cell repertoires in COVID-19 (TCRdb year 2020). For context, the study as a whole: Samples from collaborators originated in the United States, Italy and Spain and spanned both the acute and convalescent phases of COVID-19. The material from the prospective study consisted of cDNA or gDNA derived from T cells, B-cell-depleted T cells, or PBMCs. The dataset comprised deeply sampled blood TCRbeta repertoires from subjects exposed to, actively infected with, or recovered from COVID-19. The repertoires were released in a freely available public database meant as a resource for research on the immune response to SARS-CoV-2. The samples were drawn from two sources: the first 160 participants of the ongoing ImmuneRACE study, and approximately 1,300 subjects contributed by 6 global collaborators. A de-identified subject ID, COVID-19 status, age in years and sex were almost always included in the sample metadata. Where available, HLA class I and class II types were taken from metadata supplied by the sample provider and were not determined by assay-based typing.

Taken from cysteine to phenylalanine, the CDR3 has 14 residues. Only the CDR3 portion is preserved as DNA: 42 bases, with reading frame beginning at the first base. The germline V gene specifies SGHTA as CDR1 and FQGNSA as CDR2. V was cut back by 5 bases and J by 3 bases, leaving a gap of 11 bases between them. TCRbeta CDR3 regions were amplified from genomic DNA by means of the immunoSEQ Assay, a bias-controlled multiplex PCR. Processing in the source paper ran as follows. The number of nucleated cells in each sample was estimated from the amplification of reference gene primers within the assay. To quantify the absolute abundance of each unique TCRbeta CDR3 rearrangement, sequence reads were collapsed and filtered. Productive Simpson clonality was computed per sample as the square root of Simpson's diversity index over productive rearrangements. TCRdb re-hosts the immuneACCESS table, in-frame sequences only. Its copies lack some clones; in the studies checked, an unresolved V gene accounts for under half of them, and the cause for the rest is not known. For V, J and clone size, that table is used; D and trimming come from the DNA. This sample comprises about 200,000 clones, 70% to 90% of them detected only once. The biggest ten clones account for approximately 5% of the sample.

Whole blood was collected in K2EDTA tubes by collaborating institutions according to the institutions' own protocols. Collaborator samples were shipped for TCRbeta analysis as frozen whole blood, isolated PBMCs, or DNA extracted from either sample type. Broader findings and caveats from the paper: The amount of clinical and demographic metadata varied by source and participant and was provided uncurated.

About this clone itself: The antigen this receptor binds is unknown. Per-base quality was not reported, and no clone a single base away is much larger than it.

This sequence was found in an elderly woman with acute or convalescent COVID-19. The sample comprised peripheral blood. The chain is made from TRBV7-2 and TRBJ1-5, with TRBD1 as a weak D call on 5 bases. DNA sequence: TGTGCCAGCAGCCCGGGGGGAACCAATCAGCCCCAGCATTTT. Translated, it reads CASSPGGTNQPQHF.